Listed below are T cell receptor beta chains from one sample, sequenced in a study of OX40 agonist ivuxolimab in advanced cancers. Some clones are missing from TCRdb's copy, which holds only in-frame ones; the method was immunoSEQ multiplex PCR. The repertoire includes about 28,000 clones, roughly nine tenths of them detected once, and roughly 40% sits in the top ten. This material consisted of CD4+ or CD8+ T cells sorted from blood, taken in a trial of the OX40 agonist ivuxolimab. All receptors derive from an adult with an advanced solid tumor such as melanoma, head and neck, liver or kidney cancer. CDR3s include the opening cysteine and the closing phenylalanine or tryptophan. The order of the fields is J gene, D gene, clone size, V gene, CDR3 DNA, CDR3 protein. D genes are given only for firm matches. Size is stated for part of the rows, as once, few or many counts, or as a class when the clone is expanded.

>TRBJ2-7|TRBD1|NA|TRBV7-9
TGTGCCAGCAGCTCGACAGGGGACTACGAGCAGTACTTC
CASSSTGDYEQYF
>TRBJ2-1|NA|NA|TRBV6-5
TGTGCCAGTTCAGGGGAGGGGAGTGAGCAGTTCTTC
CASSGEGSEQFF
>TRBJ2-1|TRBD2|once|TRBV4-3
TGCGCCAGCAGCCAAGATCGGTCAGTGGCTAGCGGGATACCTGAGCAGTTCTTC
CASSQDRSVASGIPEQFF
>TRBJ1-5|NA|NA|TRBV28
TGTGCCAGCAGCCGCCTAGGACATTCCCGGGATCAGCCCCAGCATTTT
CASSRLGHSRDQPQHF
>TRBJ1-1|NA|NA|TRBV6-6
TGTGCCAGCAGCCCTAATATGAACACTGAAGCTTTCTTT
CASSPNMNTEAFF
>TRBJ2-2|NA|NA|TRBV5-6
TGTGCCAGCAGCTGGGGTGCAACCGGGGAGCTGTTTTTT
CASSWGATGELFF
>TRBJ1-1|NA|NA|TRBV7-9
TGTGCCAGCAGCCTAGGGTGGGGGGCAGATGGAAAATTTGAAGCTTTCTTT
CASSLGWGADGKFEAFF
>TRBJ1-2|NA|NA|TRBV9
TGTGCCAGCAGCGCACAGGGAAACTATGGCTACACCTTC
CASSAQGNYGYTF
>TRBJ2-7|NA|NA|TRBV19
TGTGCCAGTAGTATATACGGGAGCTCCTACGAGCAGTACTTC
CASSIYGSSYEQYF
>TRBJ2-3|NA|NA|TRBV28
TGTGCCAGCAGACCTCTGGGGCTAGCGAGCACAGATACGCAGTATTTT
CASRPLGLASTDTQYF
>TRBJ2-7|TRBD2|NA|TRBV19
TGTGCCAGTAGTATAGCGGGAGGGCCTTTGGAGCAGTACTTC
CASSIAGGPLEQYF
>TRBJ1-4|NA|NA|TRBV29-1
TGCAGCGCCCGGGACTTAATAACTAATGAAAAACTGTTTTTT
CSARDLITNEKLFF
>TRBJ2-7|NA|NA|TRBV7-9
TGTGCCAGCAGCTTAGGGGGCTTAAGCCCTTACGAGCAGTACTTC
CASSLGGLSPYEQYF
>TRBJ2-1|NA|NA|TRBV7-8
TGTGCCAGCAGCAGCAGCCCAGGGCCGACGGGCAATGAGCAGTTCTTC
CASSSSPGPTGNEQFF
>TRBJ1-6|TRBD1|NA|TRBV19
TGTGCCAGTAGTATCGGGACAGGGCGTTCACCCCTCCACTTT
CASSIGTGRSPLHF
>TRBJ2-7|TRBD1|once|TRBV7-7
TGTGCTAGCTCGGACGGGACAGGGGGCGAGCAGTACTTC
CASSDGTGGEQYF
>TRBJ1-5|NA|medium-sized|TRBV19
TGTGCCAGTAGTTGGAATAGCAATCAGCCCCAGCATTTT
CASSWNSNQPQHF
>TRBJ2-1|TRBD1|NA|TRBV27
TGTGCCAGCAGTTTAGTAGGGACAGGGGCCGGGATTGCGCTGAATGAGCAGTTCTTC
CASSLVGTGAGIALNEQFF
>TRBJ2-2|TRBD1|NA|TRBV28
TGTGCCAGCAGTTGGGACAGGGTAACCGGGGAGCTGTTTTTT
CASSWDRVTGELFF
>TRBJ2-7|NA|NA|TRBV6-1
TGTGCCAGCAGTGAAAACCCCGGGACATCTTCCGAGCAGTACTTC
CASSENPGTSSEQYF
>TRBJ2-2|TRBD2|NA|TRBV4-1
TGCGCCAGCAGCCAAGCTAGCGGGAGCTTCAGCACCGGGGAGCTGTTTTTT
CASSQASGSFSTGELFF
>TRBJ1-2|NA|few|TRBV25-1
TGTGCCAGCAGTGACCAGGGTGACGGCTACACCTTC
CASSDQGDGYTF
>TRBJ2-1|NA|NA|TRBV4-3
TGCGCCAGCAGCCAGGAGGGCCGGATTTACAATGAGCAGTTCTTC
CASSQEGRIYNEQFF
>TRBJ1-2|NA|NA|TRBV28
TGTGCCAGCAGTTTAAGGACAGCTAACTATGGCTACACCTTC
CASSLRTANYGYTF
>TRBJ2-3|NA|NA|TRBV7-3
TGTGCCAGCAGCTTAACGGGGACAATCACAGATACGCAGTATTTT
CASSLTGTITDTQYF
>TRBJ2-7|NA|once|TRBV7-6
TGTGCCAGCAGCCTCAGCTTCCGGGTGACCGTCGGCGAGCAGTACTTC
CASSLSFRVTVGEQYF
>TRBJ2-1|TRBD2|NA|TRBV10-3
TGTGCCATCAGTGCCAGGGGACTAGCCGTTACGAGCTCCTACAATGAGCAGTTCTTC
CAISARGLAVTSSYNEQFF
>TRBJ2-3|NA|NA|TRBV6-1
TGTGCCAGCAGTGAAGCGCTTGGAGCGGGCTCCACAGATACGCAGTATTTT
CASSEALGAGSTDTQYF
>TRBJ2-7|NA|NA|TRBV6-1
TGTGCCAGCAGTGCTTATCGGGCTTCCGAGCAGTACTTC
CASSAYRASEQYF
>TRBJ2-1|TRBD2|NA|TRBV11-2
TGTGCCAGCAGCTTAATCAGCGGGAGACAATATGAGCAGTTCTTC
CASSLISGRQYEQFF
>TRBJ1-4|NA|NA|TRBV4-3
TGCGCCAGCAGCCAAGACCCAGTTGAAAAACTGTTTTTT
CASSQDPVEKLFF
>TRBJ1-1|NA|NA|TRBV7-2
TGTGCCAGCAGCCCAGGACAGAACACTGAAGCTTTCTTT
CASSPGQNTEAFF
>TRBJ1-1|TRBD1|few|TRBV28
TGTGCCAGCAGTTTACCGGCTACAGGGGGGAAAGCTTTCTTT
CASSLPATGGKAFF
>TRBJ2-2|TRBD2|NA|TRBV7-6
TGTGCCAGCAGCCCGGGACTAGCGGGAGTTTTTGCCGGGGAGCTGTTTTTT
CASSPGLAGVFAGELFF
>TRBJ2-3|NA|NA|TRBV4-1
TGCGCCAGCAGCCCGGAAGGGCGAGACACAGATACGCAGTATTTT
CASSPEGRDTDTQYF
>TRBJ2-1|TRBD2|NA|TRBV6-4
TGTGCCAGCAGTGAAGGGACTAGCGGGAGCGATGAGCAGTTCTTC
CASSEGTSGSDEQFF
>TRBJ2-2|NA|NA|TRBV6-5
TGTGCCAGCACTATGGGACTTCTGAACACCGGGGAGCTGTTTTTT
CASTMGLLNTGELFF
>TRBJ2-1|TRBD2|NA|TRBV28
TGTGCCAGCAGTTTGCCTTATCTAGCGGTGAACTACAATGAGCAGTTCTTC
CASSLPYLAVNYNEQFF
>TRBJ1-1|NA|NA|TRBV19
TGTGCCAGTAGTTCAGGGGAGTGGGCCACTGAAGCTTTCTTT
CASSSGEWATEAFF
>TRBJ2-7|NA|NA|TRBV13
TGTGCCAGCAGCTTATCTCCCCACGAGCAGTACTTC
CASSLSPHEQYF
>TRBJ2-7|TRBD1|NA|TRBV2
TGTGCCAGCAGAGGACAGGGCGGATTGATCCACGAGCAGTACTTC
CASRGQGGLIHEQYF
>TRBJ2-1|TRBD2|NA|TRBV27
TGTGCCAGCATTCCGGGACTAGCGGCGGGATGGGGTGTCGATGAGCAGTTCTTC
CASIPGLAAGWGVDEQFF
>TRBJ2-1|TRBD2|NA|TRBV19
TGTGCCAGTAGTATATGGGGCGGGAGTTCCTACAATGAGCAGTTCTTC
CASSIWGGSSYNEQFF
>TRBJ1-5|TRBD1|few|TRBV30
TGTGCCTGGGATACAGGGGCAAGAAATCAGCCCCAGCATTTT
CAWDTGARNQPQHF
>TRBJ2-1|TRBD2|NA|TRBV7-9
TGTGCCAGTAGGACTAGCGGGAGAGTTTACAATGAGCAGTTCTTC
CASRTSGRVYNEQFF
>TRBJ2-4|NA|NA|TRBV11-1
TGTGCCAGCAGCTCGAGAATCAGGGGGGCCCCAGCCAAAAACATTCAGTACTTC
CASSSRIRGAPAKNIQYF
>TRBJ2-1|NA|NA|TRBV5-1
TGCGCCAGCAGCTTGGGGAGGGGCGGTAGGGATGAGCAGTTCTTC
CASSLGRGGRDEQFF
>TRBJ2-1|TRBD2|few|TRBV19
TGTGCCAGTGGGCTAGCGGGGGTCTACAATGAGCAGTTCTTC
CASGLAGVYNEQFF
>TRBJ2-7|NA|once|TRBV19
TGTGCCAGTAGTCCCGGCGGATGGTACGAGCAGTACTTC
CASSPGGWYEQYF
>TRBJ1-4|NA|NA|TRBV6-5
TGTGCCAGCAATCCAAGCGGGGGGCTGGATGAAAAACTGTTTTTT
CASNPSGGLDEKLFF
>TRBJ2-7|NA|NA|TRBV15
TGTGCCACCAGCAGAGACGGTTCCTACGAGCAGTACTTC
CATSRDGSYEQYF
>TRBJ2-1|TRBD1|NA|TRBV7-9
TGTGCCAGCAGGCCCAGGACAGGGCGTAATGAGCAGTTCTTC
CASRPRTGRNEQFF
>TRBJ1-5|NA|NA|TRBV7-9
TGTGCCAGCAGCTTAGGGCACAATCAGCCCCAGCATTTT
CASSLGHNQPQHF
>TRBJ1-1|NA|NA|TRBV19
TGTGCCACCGGGGCAGGGATGAGCACTGAAGCTTTCTTT
CATGAGMSTEAFF
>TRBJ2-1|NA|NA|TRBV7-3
TGTGCCAGCAGCTTAAGGGTAGCGACCTACAATGAGCAGTTCTTC
CASSLRVATYNEQFF
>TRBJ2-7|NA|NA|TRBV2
TGTGCCAGCAGTGAAGCGCCTCGGGAAACCACCTACGAGCAGTACTTC
CASSEAPRETTYEQYF
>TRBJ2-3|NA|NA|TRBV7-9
TGTGCCAGCAGCCCAAGGGGGGATACGCAGTATTTT
CASSPRGDTQYF